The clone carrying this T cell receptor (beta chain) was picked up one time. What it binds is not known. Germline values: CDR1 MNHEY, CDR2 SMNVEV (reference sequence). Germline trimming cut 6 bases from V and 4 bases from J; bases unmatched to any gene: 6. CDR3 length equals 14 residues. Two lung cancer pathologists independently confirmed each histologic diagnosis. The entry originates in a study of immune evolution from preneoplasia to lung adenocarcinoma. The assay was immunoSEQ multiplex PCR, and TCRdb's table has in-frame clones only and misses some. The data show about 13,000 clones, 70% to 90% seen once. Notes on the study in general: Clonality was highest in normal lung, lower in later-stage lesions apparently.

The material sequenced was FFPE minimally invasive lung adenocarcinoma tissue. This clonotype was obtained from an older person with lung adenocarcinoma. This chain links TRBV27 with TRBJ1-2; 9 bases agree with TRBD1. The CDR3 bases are TGTGCCAGCAGCTCGGACAGGGGAGGCTATGGCTACACCTTC. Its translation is CASSSDRGGYGYTF.